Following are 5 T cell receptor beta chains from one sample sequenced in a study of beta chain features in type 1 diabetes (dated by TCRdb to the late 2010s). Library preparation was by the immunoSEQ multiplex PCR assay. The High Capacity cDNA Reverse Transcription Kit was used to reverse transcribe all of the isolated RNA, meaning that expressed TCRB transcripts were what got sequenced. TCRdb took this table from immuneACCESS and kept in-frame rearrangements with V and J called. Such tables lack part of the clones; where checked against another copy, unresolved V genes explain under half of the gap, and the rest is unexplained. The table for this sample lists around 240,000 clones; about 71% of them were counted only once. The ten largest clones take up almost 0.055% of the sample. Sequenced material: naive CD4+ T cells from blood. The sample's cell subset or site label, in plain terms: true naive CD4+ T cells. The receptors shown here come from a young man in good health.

The CDR3 coding sequence is TGTGCCTGGATCCCACGCCGGGGGGCAAACACTGAAGCTTTCTTT. It codes for CAWIPRRGANTEAFF. This chain links TRBV30 with TRBJ1-1; D possibly corresponds to TRBD1 (6 bases). Germline V gives CDR1 GTSNPN, CDR2 SVGIG (reference sequence). The CDR3 contains 15 residues. Trimming took off 4 bases at V and 2 bases at J, with 17 bases between the two ends.

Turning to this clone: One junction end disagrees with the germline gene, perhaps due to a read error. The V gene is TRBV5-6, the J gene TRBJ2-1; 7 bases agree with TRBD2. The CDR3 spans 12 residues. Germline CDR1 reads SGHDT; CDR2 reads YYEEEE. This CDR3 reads CASSPIGTMMLF. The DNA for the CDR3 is TGTGCCAGCAGCCCCATCGGGACTATGATGCTCTTC.

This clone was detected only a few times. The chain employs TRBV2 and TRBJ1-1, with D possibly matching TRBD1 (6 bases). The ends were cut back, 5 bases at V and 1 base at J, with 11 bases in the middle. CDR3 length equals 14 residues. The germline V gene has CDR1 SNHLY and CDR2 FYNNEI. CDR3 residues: CASSSLTGNTEAFF. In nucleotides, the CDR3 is TGTGCCAGCAGTTCCTTGACAGGGAACACTGAAGCTTTCTTT.

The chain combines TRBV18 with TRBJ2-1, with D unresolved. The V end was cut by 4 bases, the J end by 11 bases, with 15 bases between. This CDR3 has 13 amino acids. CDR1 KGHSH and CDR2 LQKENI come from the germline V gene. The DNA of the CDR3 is TGTGCCAGCTCACTCAACACGGACCAGAAGCAGTTCTTC. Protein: CASSLNTDQKQFF.

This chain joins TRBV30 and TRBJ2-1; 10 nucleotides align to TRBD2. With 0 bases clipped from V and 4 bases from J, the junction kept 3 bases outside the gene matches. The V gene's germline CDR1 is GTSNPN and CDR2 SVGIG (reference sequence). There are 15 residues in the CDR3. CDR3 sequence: CAWSVLAGPYNEQFF. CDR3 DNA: TGTGCCTGGAGTGTACTAGCGGGGCCGTACAATGAGCAGTTCTTC.